The 8 T cell receptor beta chains presented below share a single source sample, sequenced in a study of regulatory T cells in long-lasting Graves disease. Building the TCR beta libraries relied on iRepertoire HTBI primers, and CDR3 regions underwent Arm-PCR. Via MiXCR, TCRdb re-called the multiplex PCR reads, giving one row per CDR3 protein. The sample has roughly 520,000 distinct CDR3 sequences, about 12% seen once. Time point of the sample: newly diagnosed GD, antithyroid drugs for less than 3 months. Scientists built the TCR library using RNA that was extracted from PBMCs. The same data also went into a second study, on T cells in Graves' hyperthyroidism and ophthalmopathy.

Sequencing was performed on peripheral blood mononuclear cells (PBMCs), taken at new diagnosis, from a patient treated with antithyroid drugs. These receptors were obtained from a woman between 25 and 40 years old with Graves disease.

This clonotype was detected ten times or more. This sequence joins TRBV5-1 and TRBJ2-3; D is undetermined. This CDR3 region has 15 residues. Germline-derived CDR1 and CDR2 are SGHRS and YFSETQ. V gave up 0 bases and J gave up 2 bases, with 10 bases separating them. Here the CDR3 reads CASSLGGYNTDTQYF. CDR3 bases: TGCGCCAGCAGCTTGGGCGGATATAACACAGATACGCAGTATTTT.

The CDR3 coding sequence is TGTGCCAGCAGGCCCGGACCCGGAAATGGCTACACCTTC. Amino acid sequence: CASRPGPGNGYTF. V usage is TRBV6-1 and J usage is TRBJ1-2, with D unresolved. This CDR3 has 13 residues. V lost 6 bases and J lost 6, with 14 bases in between. In germline, CDR1 is MNHNS, CDR2 SASEGT.

This clonotype was detected ten times or more. The chain combines TRBV20-1 with TRBJ1-5; 10 bases match TRBD1. This CDR3 has 17 residues. V shed 3 bases, J shed 0 bases, and the junction held 8 bases outside the gene matches. Germline CDR1 reads DFQATT; CDR2 reads SNEGSKA (reference sequence). The CDR3 nucleotides read TGCAGTGCTAGGTCTCAGGACAGGGGGGGTAGCAATCAGCCCCAGCATTTT. This codes for CSARSQDRGGSNQPQHF.

This clonotype showed up many times. The chain carries TRBV29-1 and TRBJ2-7; TRBD1 matches at 10 bases. This CDR3 spans 14 amino acids. J was trimmed by 6 bases and V by 6 bases; bases with no gene match: 11. Germline-derived CDR1 and CDR2 are SQVTM and ANQGSEA. CDR3 sequence: CSVVGQGIGSEQYF. CDR3 sequence (DNA): TGCAGCGTCGTGGGACAGGGGATTGGAAGCGAGCAGTACTTC.

This clonotype was found a few times. The rearrangement uses TRBV7-2 and TRBJ1-2, with D possibly being TRBD1 (6 bases). CDR1 and CDR2 (germline): SGHTA, FQGNSA. V lost 0 bases to trimming and J lost 6 bases, with 11 bases between them. The CDR3 is made up of 14 amino acids. CDR3 sequence reads: CASSLARDTDGYTF. CDR3 bases: TGTGCCAGCAGCTTAGCGAGGGACACGGATGGCTACACCTTC.

This clonotype was observed a few times. J is TRBJ1-3 and V is TRBV5-1, with D maybe TRBD1 (6 bases). Trimming left V 1 base short and J 4 bases short, with 12 bases between. CDR3 length: 15 amino acids. Looked up from germline, CDR1 is SGHRS and CDR2 is YFSETQ. The CDR3 coding sequence is TGCGCCAGCAGCTTGATGGGGACAACCGGAAACACCATATATTTT. Its translation is CASSLMGTTGNTIYF.

This clonotype was recorded many times. This chain joins TRBV27 and TRBJ2-2, with D perhaps matching TRBD2 (6 bases). V lost 6 bases to trimming and J lost 5 bases, with 16 bases between them. The CDR3 extends over 15 amino acids. CDR1 is MNHEY, CDR2 SMNVEV, per germline (reference sequence). The DNA of the CDR3 is TGTGCCAGCAGGCCGGACACCGGGGGTACCGGGGAGCTGTTTTTT. Encoded protein: CASRPDTGGTGELFF.

Many counts were recorded for this clonotype. The V call is TRBV12-3 or TRBV12-4, the J call TRBJ2-2; TRBD2 matches at 9 bases. J gave up 5 bases and V 6 bases, and 4 bases lay outside the gene matches. CDR3 length equals 14 residues. The chain's CDR3 is CASRGLALTGELFF. As DNA, the CDR3 is TGTGCCAGCAGAGGACTAGCGCTAACCGGGGAGCTGTTTTTT.